The 30 T cell receptor beta chains below come from one sample, sequenced in a study of T cell responses to AZD1222 COVID-19 vaccine. Data came from immunoSEQ multiplex PCR; TCRdb stores just in-frame clones and leaves some out. The sample yields roughly 180,000 clones, roughly 87% seen once. The specimen comprised peripheral blood, sampled on day 0 of AZD1222 vaccination. The receptors here all came from an adult in good health.

The chain is built from TRBV30 and TRBJ1-6, with 7 positions matching TRBD1. Germline V CDR1 and CDR2: GTSNPN, SVGIG (reference sequence). After removal of 2 bases from V and 4 bases from J, the junction contained 11 bases not matched to a gene. There are 17 residues in the CDR3. CDR3 DNA sequence: TGTGCCTGGAGTACCGACAGGGAAGGTCCTTATAATTCACCCCTCCACTTT. This sequence encodes CAWSTDREGPYNSPLHF.

The gene calls are TRBV6-5 and TRBJ2-5, with D perhaps matching TRBD2 (6 bases). V was clipped by 2 bases and J by 7 bases, with 20 bases between them. Germline V gives CDR1 MNHEY, CDR2 SVGAGI. This CDR3 comprises 16 residues. The DNA of the CDR3 is TGTGCCAGCAGTTACAAGGGACTCACTCCCGGGGGGACCCAGTACTTC. This codes for CASSYKGLTPGGTQYF.

Written as DNA, the CDR3 is TGTGCCAGCAGTTTGGAGCCTAGCGGGTTGGAGCAGTACTTC. This sequence encodes CASSLEPSGLEQYF. The chain carries TRBV28 and TRBJ2-7; 8 positions agree with TRBD2. This CDR3 is 14 amino acids long. From germline, CDR1 is MDHEN and CDR2 SYDVKM. The ends lost 3 bases at V and 7 bases at J; junction bases unmatched: 8.

The chain employs TRBV27 and TRBJ2-5; tentatively, D is TRBD2 (5 bases). Germline lookup yields CDR1 MNHEY and CDR2 SMNVEV (reference sequence). Trimming cost V 6 bases and J 5 bases, with 13 bases left between them. This CDR3 region has 13 residues. CDR3 sequence reads: CASRPPGWETQYF. The CDR3 coding sequence is TGTGCCAGCAGGCCCCCGGGGTGGGAGACCCAGTACTTC.

This clone was seen just once. This chain links TRBV2 with TRBJ1-1, with no clear D. The germline CDR1 and CDR2 sequences are SNHLY and FYNNEI. The CDR3 sequence is 15 residues long. Trimming took 3 bases from V and 1 from J, leaving 12 bases between them. The CDR3 region is CASSENGRANTEAFF. CDR3 in DNA: TGTGCCAGCAGTGAGAATGGACGAGCGAACACTGAAGCTTTCTTT. The full variable domain, completed using reference TRBV2 and TRBJ1-1, is EPEVTQTPSHQVTQMGQEVILRCVPISNHLYFYWYRQILGQKVEFLVSFYNNEISEKSEIFDDQFSVERPDGSNFTLKIRSTKLEDSAMYFCASSENGRANTEAFFGQGTRLTVV.

This clone was seen ten or more times. The chain links TRBV10-2 to TRBJ2-1; TRBD1 matches at 10 bases. The CDR3 is 16 residues long. The germline V gene encodes CDR1 WSHSY and CDR2 SAAADI. V gave up 3 bases and J gave up 8 bases; unmatched junction bases: 10. CDR3 sequence reads: CASSDARTGGFDEQFF. CDR3 DNA sequence: TGCGCCAGCAGTGACGCTAGGACAGGGGGTTTCGATGAGCAGTTCTTC.

The chain joins TRBV6-1 to TRBJ2-5, with 9 bases lining up with TRBD1. J lost 2 bases, V lost 2 bases, and 6 bases had no gene match. The CDR3 is made up of 16 amino acids. Per the germline V gene, CDR1 is MNHNS and CDR2 is SASEGT. CDR3 in amino acids: CASSEQTGGFQETQYF. DNA for the CDR3: TGTGCCAGCAGTGAACAAACAGGGGGCTTTCAAGAGACCCAGTACTTC.

The CDR3 DNA is TGTGCCAGCTGGGAGGGGCAGGGGATAGGAAACACCATATATTTT. Its translation is CASWEGQGIGNTIYF. This sequence joins TRBV28 and TRBJ1-3; tentatively, D is TRBD1 (6 bases). The length of the CDR3 is 15 residues. Trimming stripped 8 bases from V and 4 bases from J, with 18 bases between. Germline CDR1 is MDHEN and CDR2 is SYDVKM.

This chain connects TRBV7-7 to TRBJ1-4, with a weak D call TRBD1 (6 bases). Per germline, CDR1 SSHAT and CDR2 FNYEAQ (reference sequence). Trimming removed 5 bases at V and 1 base at J, with 23 bases between. This CDR3 is 19 amino acids long. CDR3 sequence: CASSRVPLRGGQTNEKLFF. CDR3 nucleotide sequence: TGTGCCAGCAGCCGCGTACCACTCCGGGGGGGGCAAACTAATGAAAAACTGTTTTTT.

This clone was seen once. The genes are TRBV13 and TRBJ2-1; D ambiguous. CDR1 and CDR2 from the germline V gene are PRHDT and FYEKMQ (reference sequence). V gave up 0 bases and J gave up 3 bases, with 9 bases separating them. The CDR3 has 15 amino acids. Written as DNA, the CDR3 is TGTGCCAGCAGCTTAGGAGTAGCAATCTACAATGAGCAGTTCTTC. This translates into CASSLGVAIYNEQFF.

The chain links TRBV30 to TRBJ2-7; D ambiguous. The CDR3 covers 11 residues. The germline V gene has CDR1 GTSNPN and CDR2 SVGIG (reference sequence). The ends were cut back, 3 bases at V and 1 base at J, with 4 bases in the middle. The CDR3 sequence: CAWSGSYEQYF. In DNA form, the CDR3 reads TGTGCCTGGAGCGGATCCTACGAGCAGTACTTC.

V gene TRBV3-1 (or the pseudogene TRBV3-2) combines with J gene TRBJ2-7; 8 bases align to TRBD2. The germline V gene has CDR1 LGHDT and CDR2 YNNKEL (reference sequence). There are 16 residues in the CDR3. Unmatched junction bases numbered 12, after V lost 2 bases and J lost 6 bases. The CDR3 loop is CASSQTRGGSSGEQYF. CDR3 nucleotides: TGTGCCAGCAGCCAAACCCGGGGGGGGAGCAGTGGCGAGCAGTACTTC.

The chain carries TRBV5-1 and TRBJ1-6, with D unclear. CDR1 and CDR2 (germline): SGHRS, YFSETQ. The CDR3 sequence is 16 residues long. Between the trimmed V and J ends, which lost 0 bases and 8 bases, there was a span of 15 bases. Here the CDR3 reads CASSLGSSVGYSPLHF. DNA of the CDR3: TGCGCCAGCAGCTTGGGCTCGTCAGTTGGCTATTCACCCCTCCACTTT.

This clone showed up just a few times. The gene calls are TRBV2 and TRBJ1-1; D is perhaps TRBD1 (5 bases). The germline gives CDR1 SNHLY, CDR2 FYNNEI. The CDR3 totals 15 residues. Trimming left V 7 bases short and J 0 bases short, with 15 bases between. The CDR3 coding sequence is TGTGCCAGCACCCCGGGTGGGGGGTTGAACACTGAAGCTTTCTTT. This sequence encodes CASTPGGGLNTEAFF.

This clone came up once. The V call is TRBV7-2, the J call TRBJ2-7; D gene unclear. V lost 4 bases and J lost 2, with 6 bases in between. This CDR3 comprises 12 residues. Germline V gene lookup returns CDR1 SGHTA and CDR2 FQGNSA. The CDR3: CASSSGPYEQYF. CDR3 DNA: TGTGCCAGCAGCTCCGGACCCTACGAGCAGTACTTC.

The chain recombines TRBV7-9 with TRBJ2-7; weak D call: TRBD2 (5 bases). Germline CDR1 is SEHNR and CDR2 is FQNEAQ (reference sequence). V lost 4 bases and J lost 4, with 14 bases in between. The CDR3 sequence is 14 residues long. As DNA, the CDR3 is TGTGCCAGCAGCTCCGAGGGAACGAGGTACGAGCAGTACTTC. Amino acids: CASSSEGTRYEQYF.

The chain is built from TRBV6-1 and TRBJ2-1; no reliable D call. V dropped 0 bases and J dropped 5 bases, with 11 bases sitting between them. This CDR3 has 15 residues. The germline V gene encodes CDR1 MNHNS and CDR2 SASEGT. As DNA, the CDR3 is TGTGCCAGCAGTGAAGCCGTTAGGTGGGACAATGAGCAGTTCTTC. This encodes CASSEAVRWDNEQFF.

The chain couples TRBV6-6 to TRBJ1-2; tentatively, D is TRBD1 (5 bases). The V gene's germline CDR1 is MNHNY and CDR2 SVGAGI (reference sequence). Between the trimmed V and J ends, which lost 0 bases and 1 base, there was a span of 9 bases. The CDR3 has 15 residues. The CDR3 nucleotides are TGTGCCAGCAGTTACTCGAAGACAGTTAACTATGGCTACACCTTC. Protein sequence: CASSYSKTVNYGYTF.

On this clone: At one boundary the junction diverges from the germline segment, which might be a read error. The chain combines TRBV11-2 with TRBJ2-1; D might be TRBD2 (5 bases). The CDR3 consists of 13 residues. Germline CDR1 is SGHAT and CDR2 is FQNNGV. This CDR3 is CASSASNGLLHLF. The CDR3 DNA reads TGTGCCAGCAGCGCTTCCAACGGACTCCTCCACCTCTTC.

The chain joins TRBV24-1 to TRBJ1-2, with D tentatively TRBD1 (5 bases). V dropped 5 bases and J dropped 4 bases, with 10 bases sitting between them. Germline V gene lookup returns CDR1 KGHDR and CDR2 SFDVKD. This CDR3 comprises 13 residues. CDR3 protein: CATSATGGYGYTF. The CDR3 coding sequence is TGTGCCACCAGTGCCACAGGCGGCTATGGCTACACCTTC.

The rearrangement joins TRBV5-1 to TRBJ1-2; D is uncertain. Germline lookup yields CDR1 SGHRS and CDR2 YFSETQ. This CDR3 contains 16 residues. V lost 0 bases and J lost 7, with 19 bases in between. The CDR3: CASSLGGVGSASGYTF. CDR3 DNA sequence: TGCGCCAGCAGCTTGGGAGGAGTGGGGAGCGCGAGTGGCTACACCTTC.

The rearrangement links TRBV4-2 to TRBJ2-1, with a tentative D call TRBD2 (5 bases). CDR3 length: 15 amino acids. Trimming pared 0 bases from V and 2 bases from J, leaving 8 bases between. Germline values: CDR1 LGHNA, CDR2 YNFKEQ. This chain's CDR3 is CASSQETRPYNEQFF. Written as DNA, the CDR3 is TGTGCCAGCAGCCAAGAAACTAGGCCCTACAATGAGCAGTTCTTC.

The chain has TRBV3-1 (or the pseudogene TRBV3-2) and TRBJ2-5, with 7 bases matching TRBD1. CDR3 length: 16 residues. The trim removed 4 bases at V and 4 bases at J, leaving 12 bases unmatched. Germline V lookup: CDR1 LGHDT, CDR2 YNNKEL (reference sequence). The chain's CDR3 is CASSPFLNRQGETQYF. CDR3 sequence (DNA): TGTGCCAGCAGCCCTTTTTTGAATAGACAGGGAGAGACCCAGTACTTC.

V is TRBV3-1 (or the pseudogene TRBV3-2) and J is TRBJ2-7; D possibly corresponds to TRBD2 (6 bases). This CDR3 contains 16 residues. Between the trimmed V and J ends, which lost 1 base and 0 bases, there was a span of 13 bases. CDR1 LGHDT and CDR2 YNNKEL come from the germline V gene (reference sequence). CDR3 in DNA: TGTGCCAGCAGCCAAGCGGGTGCGGGACCCTCCTACGAGCAGTACTTC. Its protein is CASSQAGAGPSYEQYF.

The chain uses TRBV3-1 (or the pseudogene TRBV3-2) and TRBJ2-7; unclear D gene. Trimming stripped 4 bases from V and 7 bases from J, with 8 bases between. Germline assignment: CDR1 LGHDT and CDR2 YNNKEL (reference sequence). The CDR3 has 11 amino acids. CDR3 DNA sequence: TGTGCCAGCAGCCGAACTGGGGAGCAGTACTTC. Protein: CASSRTGEQYF.

CDR3 sequence: CASSLTFLIGYTF. The CDR3 coding sequence is TGCGCCAGCAGCTTGACCTTTCTTATTGGCTACACCTTC. The chain joins TRBV5-1 to TRBJ1-2, with D unresolved. The CDR3 has 13 residues. V was pared by 1 base and J by 7 bases, with 11 bases between. CDR1 and CDR2 (germline): SGHRS, YFSETQ.

J is TRBJ1-2 and V is TRBV6-5; D is ambiguous. The CDR3 has 13 amino acids. In germline, CDR1 is MNHEY, CDR2 SVGAGI. The V end was cut by 0 bases, the J end by 3 bases, with 5 bases between. CDR3 nucleotide sequence: TGTGCCAGCAGTTACTCGCCCTACTATGGCTACACCTTC. It yields the protein CASSYSPYYGYTF.

This chain connects TRBV18 to TRBJ1-3; D might be TRBD1 (6 bases). This CDR3 comprises 15 residues. Germline CDR1 is KGHSH and CDR2 is LQKENI. V lost 3 bases, J lost 4 bases, and 13 bases lay in between. This chain's CDR3 is CASSPYGRGGNTIYF. The CDR3 nucleotides read TGTGCCAGCTCACCTTACGGCAGGGGCGGAAACACCATATATTTT.

The V and J genes are TRBV19 and TRBJ2-1; 9 bases align to TRBD1. Germline V lookup: CDR1 LNHDA, CDR2 SQIVND (reference sequence). The J segment lost 3 bases and the V segment lost 7 bases, leaving 7 bases of the junction unmatched. There are 15 residues in the CDR3. Written as DNA, the CDR3 is TGTGCCAGTACTCCGGGACAGGGAGGCTACAATGAGCAGTTCTTC. Its protein is CASTPGQGGYNEQFF. Variable domain in full (rest from reference TRBV19 and TRBJ2-1): DGGITQSPKYLFRKEGQNVTLSCEQNLNHDAMYWYRQDPGQGLRLIYYSQIVNDFQKGDIAEGYSVSREKKESFPLTVTSAQKNPTAFYLCASTPGQGGYNEQFFGPGTRLTVL.

V is TRBV6-5 and J is TRBJ1-1; TRBD1 might be the D (6 bases). Germline V gene sequence: CDR1 MNHEY, CDR2 SVGAGI. The CDR3 contains 13 residues. Trimming took 8 bases from V and 0 from J, leaving 10 bases between them. CDR3 nucleotides: TGTGCCAGCGTGGACAGCTTGAACACTGAAGCTTTCTTT. Its translation: CASVDSLNTEAFF.